These 9 T cell receptor beta chains were sequenced from one sample in a study of PD-1 blockade in classical Hodgkin lymphoma. All the patients suffered relapse after autologous stem cell transplantation, and brentuximab vedotin exposure differed. Generated by immunoSEQ multiplex PCR, the TCRdb table keeps only in-frame clones and is missing some. The sample yields just under 100,000 clones, 80% to 85% seen once. This specimen consisted of peripheral blood mononuclear cells (PBMCs), obtained at baseline. Source of these receptors: a human donor with classical Hodgkin lymphoma.

The chain couples TRBV7-9 to TRBJ2-7; 7 bases are shared with TRBD2. The CDR3 loop spans 17 amino acids. Germline assignment: CDR1 SEHNR and CDR2 FQNEAQ (reference sequence). Unmatched junction bases numbered 14, after V lost 5 bases and J lost 1 base. CDR3 in amino acids: CASSGVASGRKSYEQYF. The DNA of the CDR3 is TGTGCCAGCAGCGGGGTGGCTAGCGGACGTAAATCCTACGAGCAGTACTTC. The variable domain in full, completed from reference TRBV7-9 and TRBJ2-7, reads DTGVSQNPRHKITKRGQNVTFRCDPISEHNRLYWYRQTLGQGPEFLTYFQNEAQLEKSRLLSDRFSAERPKGSFSTLEIQRTEQGDSAMYLCASSGVASGRKSYEQYFGPGTRLTVT.

The chain has TRBV5-1 and TRBJ2-1; 11 positions match TRBD2. Germline CDR1 reads SGHRS; CDR2 reads YFSETQ. Trimming at V came to 4 bases and at J to 10 bases, leaving 16 bases not matched to a gene. The CDR3 contains 17 residues. The CDR3 sequence is CASSDPFSGRALEEQFF. The CDR3 region has the DNA TGCGCCAGCAGCGACCCTTTTAGCGGGAGGGCCTTAGAAGAGCAGTTCTTC.

This rearrangement joins TRBV11-2 to TRBJ2-3, with a tentative D call TRBD2 (6 bases). Looked up from germline, CDR1 is SGHAT and CDR2 is FQNNGV. The V and J ends lost 4 bases and 5 bases respectively, with 10 bases between them. The CDR3 is 13 residues long. CDR3 bases: TGTGCCAGCAGCTACCCGGGGGTAGATACGCAGTATTTT. This encodes CASSYPGVDTQYF. The whole variable domain, filled in from reference TRBV11-2 and TRBJ2-3, reads EAGVAQSPRYKIIEKRQSVAFWCNPISGHATLYWYQQILGQGPKLLIQFQNNGVVDDSQLPKDRFSAERLKGVDSTLKIQPAKLEDSAVYLCASSYPGVDTQYFGPGTRLTVL.

V gene TRBV2 combines with J gene TRBJ2-5; no clear D gene. V was shortened by 2 bases and J by 4 bases, with 2 bases between the two germline ends. Germline V gene data show CDR1 as SNHLY and CDR2 as FYNNEI. This CDR3 contains 11 residues. The chain's CDR3 is CASSETETQYF. In nucleotides, the CDR3 is TGTGCCAGCAGTGAAACAGAGACCCAGTACTTC.

The genes are TRBV6-6 and TRBJ1-5; perhaps TRBD1 as D (6 bases). V was clipped by 4 bases and J by 6 bases, with 13 bases between them. In germline, CDR1 is MNHNY, CDR2 SVGAGI (reference sequence). CDR3 length: 14 residues. The CDR3 protein is CASSWVQGGQPQHF. The CDR3 region has the DNA TGTGCCAGCAGTTGGGTACAGGGAGGTCAGCCCCAGCATTTT.

The DNA for the CDR3 is TGTGCCACCAGCAGAGACGGTTTGTCCAACTACAATGAGCAGTTCTTC. Translating gives CATSRDGLSNYNEQFF. This rearrangement joins TRBV15 to TRBJ2-1; D uncertain. This CDR3 region has 16 residues. Germline CDR1 is LNHNV and CDR2 is YYDKDF (reference sequence). Trimming removed 0 bases at V and 3 bases at J, with 12 bases between.

V is TRBV5-6 and J is TRBJ1-2, with a tentative D call TRBD1 (6 bases). V was shortened by 6 bases and J by 0 bases, with 15 bases between the two germline ends. Germline CDR1 reads SGHDT; CDR2 reads YYEEEE. The CDR3 runs to 15 residues. The CDR3 nucleotides are TGTGCCAGCACCGCACAGGGCGGATCTAACTATGGCTACACCTTC. It is translated as CASTAQGGSNYGYTF.

The chain uses TRBV5-6 and TRBJ1-4, with D hard to call. This CDR3 has 15 amino acids. V lost 4 bases, J lost 8 bases, and 18 bases lay in between. CDR1 is SGHDT and CDR2 is YYEEEE in the germline V gene. The CDR3 nucleotides are TGTGCCAGCAGCCTGGCGGGTGCGGGAAGGGAAAAACTGTTTTTT. Residues: CASSLAGAGREKLFF.

Here the CDR3 reads CASSIGWTNQPQHF. CDR3 DNA: TGTGCCAGTAGTATCGGGTGGACTAATCAGCCCCAGCATTTT. The genes are TRBV19 and TRBJ1-5; D call uncertain. The CDR3 sequence is 14 residues long. V lost 3 bases, J lost 4 bases, and 10 bases lay in between. Germline lookup yields CDR1 LNHDA and CDR2 SQIVND (reference sequence). Complete variable domain (other parts from reference TRBV19 and TRBJ1-5): DGGITQSPKYLFRKEGQNVTLSCEQNLNHDAMYWYRQDPGQGLRLIYYSQIVNDFQKGDIAEGYSVSREKKESFPLTVTSAQKNPTAFYLCASSIGWTNQPQHFGDGTRLSIL.